Presented here are 12 T cell receptor beta chains from one specimen sequenced in a study of shared clonotypes between healthy human individuals. Sequenced by immunoSEQ multiplex PCR; TCRdb stores in-frame clones only, minus some. The sample records 1.5 million to 1.9 million clones, around 98% being singletons. The sample comprised naive CD4+ T cells sorted from blood. Subset here: CD45RA+ positively selected. These TCRs come from a young man in good health.

V gene TRBV29-1 combines with J gene TRBJ2-4; D ambiguous. From germline, CDR1 is SQVTM and CDR2 ANQGSEA. The length of the CDR3 is 12 residues. Trimming pared 5 bases from V and 2 bases from J, leaving 7 bases between. CDR3 nucleotides: TGCAGCGTTAGGTCGTCCAAAAACATTCAGTACTTC. Encoded protein: CSVRSSKNIQYF.

The rearrangement uses TRBV25-1 and TRBJ2-7; TRBD2 matches at 11 bases. Germline-derived CDR1 and CDR2 are MGHDK and SYGVNS. This CDR3 region has 13 residues. The junction had 5 bases not matched to a gene; V was cut back by 8 bases and J by 5 bases. CDR3 in amino acids: CASGIAGGHEQYF. The CDR3 nucleotides read TGTGCCAGCGGAATAGCGGGAGGGCACGAGCAGTACTTC.

The chain employs TRBV7-2 and TRBJ2-3; 7 bases line up with TRBD2. In germline, CDR1 is SGHTA, CDR2 FQGNSA. The CDR3 is 19 amino acids. J gave up 6 bases and V 2 bases, and 20 bases lay outside the gene matches. DNA for the CDR3: TGTGCCAGCAGCTTACGCCCAGGTCTAGCGGCCTTAGGTGGGGATACGCAGTATTTT. Encoded protein: CASSLRPGLAALGGDTQYF.

This chain connects TRBV5-1 to TRBJ2-4; D may match TRBD1 or TRBD2 (5 bases each). V was cut by 5 bases and J by 1 base, with 10 bases left in between. Looked up from germline, CDR1 is SGHRS and CDR2 is YFSETQ. CDR3 length: 14 amino acids. The CDR3 spells CASSEGTAKNIQYF. The CDR3 region has the DNA TGCGCCAGCAGTGAGGGGACGGCCAAAAACATTCAGTACTTC.

The chain joins TRBV29-1 to TRBJ2-1; 9 bases line up with TRBD1. J lost 9 bases, V lost 3 bases, and 6 bases had no gene match. The CDR3 totals 13 residues. CDR1 is SQVTM, CDR2 ANQGSEA, per germline. The CDR3 sequence is CSVEDRGFFEQFF. The CDR3 DNA follows: TGCAGCGTTGAGGACAGGGGTTTTTTTGAGCAGTTCTTC.

The rearrangement links TRBV5-1 to TRBJ2-3, with D uncertain. The V gene's germline CDR1 is SGHRS and CDR2 YFSETQ. The CDR3 sequence is 13 residues long. Trimming took 4 bases from V and 0 from J, leaving 6 bases between them. In DNA form, the CDR3 reads TGCGCCAGCAGCGTGACAAGCACAGATACGCAGTATTTT. Translation: CASSVTSTDTQYF.

The CDR3 here is CAISERRGDSLMNTEAFF. The DNA for the CDR3 is TGTGCCATCAGTGAGAGGAGGGGGGACAGTCTGATGAACACTGAAGCTTTCTTT. This rearrangement joins TRBV10-3 to TRBJ1-1, with 7 positions matching TRBD1. The trim removed 2 bases at V and 0 bases at J, leaving 12 bases unmatched. Per germline, CDR1 ENHRY and CDR2 SYGVKD. CDR3 length: 18 residues.

V is TRBV10-3 and J is TRBJ2-5, with 7 nucleotides matching TRBD1. Germline CDR1 reads ENHRY; CDR2 reads SYGVKD. The CDR3 covers 15 residues. V lost 6 bases and J lost 1; bases outside the gene matches: 8. Written as DNA, the CDR3 is TGTGCCATCAGGGACCCGGGACAGAGCCAAGAGACCCAGTACTTC. It specifies CAIRDPGQSQETQYF.

The J gene is TRBJ2-5, the V gene TRBV5-5, with D unclear. Germline CDR1 is SGHKS and CDR2 is YYEKEE (reference sequence). The CDR3 consists of 14 residues. Trimming took off 2 bases at V and 4 bases at J, with 12 bases between the two ends. The chain's CDR3 is CASSFPSLGETQYF. CDR3 nucleotides: TGTGCCAGCAGCTTTCCTTCGTTAGGAGAGACCCAGTACTTC.

The gene calls are TRBV29-1 and TRBJ1-1, with D hard to call. V was trimmed by 7 bases and J by 0 bases, leaving 9 bases between them. This CDR3 contains 12 residues. Germline V gene data show CDR1 as SQVTM and CDR2 as ANQGSEA. The CDR3 bases are TGCAGCGCCGGGTCCATGAACACTGAAGCTTTCTTT. This translates into CSAGSMNTEAFF.

J is TRBJ1-2 and V is TRBV28, with TRBD1 as a possible D gene (6 bases). The V end lost 8 bases, the J end lost 7 bases, and 17 bases lay between the germline ends. Germline V gene lookup returns CDR1 MDHEN and CDR2 SYDVKM. CDR3 length: 13 residues. CDR3 residues: CASRSTGRPGYTF. CDR3 in DNA: TGTGCCAGCCGATCTACAGGGAGGCCTGGCTACACCTTC.

This chain connects TRBV13 to TRBJ2-3; 10 nucleotides align to TRBD2. The CDR3 covers 16 residues. Germline values: CDR1 PRHDT, CDR2 FYEKMQ (reference sequence). With V trimmed by 0 bases and J by 2 bases, 2 bases remained unmatched. The CDR3 DNA sequence: TGTGCCAGCAGCTTAGGACTAGCGGGAAACACAGATACGCAGTATTTT. Residues: CASSLGLAGNTDTQYF. Using reference TRBV13 and TRBJ2-3 for the parts outside the CDR3, the full variable domain is AAGVIQSPRHLIKEKRETATLKCYPIPRHDTVYWYQQGPGQDPQFLISFYEKMQSDKGSIPDRFSAQQFSDYHSELNMSSLELGDSALYFCASSLGLAGNTDTQYFGPGTRLTVL.